The 32 T cell receptor beta chains in this list originate from one sample, sequenced in a study of cytomegalovirus exposure and HLA in healthy donors. The study ran its PCR with 60 Vbeta and 13 Jbeta primers. The method was immunoSEQ multiplex PCR; TCRdb's version includes in-frame clones alone and lacks a portion of them. Reported are over 110,000 clones; the ten largest clones contain 0.75% to 1%. Source material: PBMCs. The receptors were gathered from a male donor in good health and CMV-seronegative.

The V and J genes are TRBV7-9 and TRBJ2-7; 8 bases align to TRBD2. Per germline, CDR1 SEHNR and CDR2 FQNEAQ (reference sequence). CDR3 length: 14 amino acids. With 5 bases clipped from V and 5 bases from J, the junction kept 8 bases outside the gene matches. CDR3 coding DNA: TGTGCCAGCAGCCGAGGCCAGCGGGAGCACGAGCAGTACTTC. This gives the protein CASSRGQREHEQYF.

This rearrangement joins TRBV11-2 to TRBJ2-5; TRBD2 matches 7 bases. Germline assignment: CDR1 SGHAT and CDR2 FQNNGV. Trimming cost V 5 bases and J 4 bases; bases outside gene matches: 10. The CDR3 covers 15 residues. In DNA form, the CDR3 reads TGTGCCAGCAGCCCTCCCTGGGAGGGGTCAGAGACCCAGTACTTC. Translation gives CASSPPWEGSETQYF.

The chain links TRBV6-1 to TRBJ1-2; D not certain. The ends were cut back, 2 bases at V and 1 base at J, with 8 bases in the middle. The CDR3 runs to 14 residues. Germline V gene lookup returns CDR1 MNHNS and CDR2 SASEGT. DNA for the CDR3: TGTGCCAGCAGTGAACGGACTTTTAACTATGGCTACACCTTC. Translation gives CASSERTFNYGYTF.

The chain is built from TRBV11-2 and TRBJ2-3; 9 nucleotides align to TRBD2. This CDR3 spans 16 amino acids. The germline CDR1 and CDR2 sequences are SGHAT and FQNNGV. With 1 base clipped from V and 2 bases from J, the junction kept 4 bases outside the gene matches. This CDR3 is CASSLGEGLATDTQYF. CDR3 sequence (DNA): TGTGCCAGCAGCTTAGGGGAGGGACTAGCCACAGATACGCAGTATTTT.

This rearrangement joins TRBV30 to TRBJ1-1; a possible D gene is TRBD1 (6 bases). The CDR3 consists of 14 residues. V lost 4 bases to trimming and J lost 6 bases, with 18 bases between them. Germline CDR1 GTSNPN, CDR2 SVGIG (reference sequence). CDR3 region: CAWTPPGGGAEAFF. The CDR3, as DNA: TGTGCCTGGACCCCCCCGGGAGGGGGGGCTGAAGCTTTCTTT.

V gene TRBV19 combines with J gene TRBJ1-4, with TRBD1 matching 11 bases. Trimming removed 3 bases from V and 4 bases from J; junction bases left unmatched: 7. The CDR3 consists of 17 residues. Germline V lookup: CDR1 LNHDA, CDR2 SQIVND (reference sequence). The CDR3 DNA is TGTGCCAGTAGTATGGGCGGGACAGGGGGACGTAATGAAAAACTGTTTTTT. It yields the protein CASSMGGTGGRNEKLFF.

The chain links TRBV4-2 to TRBJ2-1, with 8 bases matching TRBD1. Germline CDR1 LGHNA, CDR2 YNFKEQ. V lost 4 bases and J lost 7; bases outside the gene matches: 15. The CDR3 is 17 residues long. CDR3: CASSRRDLGTGKNEQFF. CDR3 bases: TGTGCCAGCAGCCGGAGAGACCTCGGGACAGGAAAAAATGAGCAGTTCTTC.

CDR3 sequence reads: CASSLGTGDVYEQYF. DNA for the CDR3: TGTGCCAGCAGCCTCGGGACAGGGGATGTCTACGAGCAGTACTTC. V usage is TRBV5-6 and J usage is TRBJ2-7, with 10 bases matching TRBD1. Germline V gene sequence: CDR1 SGHDT, CDR2 YYEEEE. The CDR3 spans 15 residues. V lost 4 bases, J lost 3 bases, and 7 bases stayed unmatched.

The chain couples TRBV9 to TRBJ2-1, with D tentatively TRBD2 (6 bases). Germline assignment: CDR1 SGDLS and CDR2 YYNGEE. V was shortened by 3 bases and J by 7 bases, with 14 bases between the two germline ends. CDR3 length equals 14 residues. CDR3 nucleotide sequence: TGTGCCAGCAGCGGGGGGAGGTCTCATAATGAGCAGTTCTTC. As protein: CASSGGRSHNEQFF. Using reference TRBV9 and TRBJ2-1 for the parts outside the CDR3, the full variable domain is DSGVTQTPKHLITATGQRVTLRCSPRSGDLSVYWYQQSLDQGLQFLIQYYNGEERAKGNILERFSAQQFPDLHSELNLSSLELGDSALYFCASSGGRSHNEQFFGPGTRLTVL.

The chain combines TRBV19 with TRBJ2-7, with D possibly matching TRBD2 (6 bases). The CDR3 sequence is 14 residues long. V lost 2 bases, J lost 5 bases, and 13 bases lay in between. CDR1 LNHDA and CDR2 SQIVND come from the germline V gene (reference sequence). CDR3 amino acids: CASSIRPGVDEQYF. CDR3 in DNA: TGTGCCAGTAGTATAAGGCCGGGAGTGGACGAGCAGTACTTC. The full variable domain, with the rest looked up from reference TRBV19 and TRBJ2-7, is DGGITQSPKYLFRKEGQNVTLSCEQNLNHDAMYWYRQDPGQGLRLIYYSQIVNDFQKGDIAEGYSVSREKKESFPLTVTSAQKNPTAFYLCASSIRPGVDEQYFGPGTRLTVT.

The gene calls are TRBV5-6 and TRBJ2-7; 14 bases agree with TRBD2. Germline values: CDR1 SGHDT, CDR2 YYEEEE. V shed 3 bases, J shed 3 bases, and the junction held 11 bases outside the gene matches. The CDR3 covers 18 residues. The CDR3: CASSSKGLAGDPFYEQYF. The CDR3 nucleotides are TGTGCCAGCAGCTCCAAGGGACTAGCGGGAGACCCCTTCTACGAGCAGTACTTC.

This chain uses TRBV7-6 with TRBJ1-1; D call uncertain. Germline CDR1 is SGHVS and CDR2 is FNYEAQ. The CDR3 is 13 amino acids. Trimming removed 1 base from V and 1 base from J, with 4 bases in between. The CDR3 nucleotides are TGTGCCAGCAGCTTAGTTAAGAACACTGAAGCTTTCTTT. This sequence encodes CASSLVKNTEAFF.

The chain uses TRBV14 and TRBJ2-7, with 13 positions matching TRBD2. Per germline, CDR1 SGHDN and CDR2 FVKESK. The V gene end was trimmed by 1 base and the J gene end by 3 bases; junction bases not matched to a gene: 3. This CDR3 spans 16 amino acids. The CDR3 protein is CASSQAGTSGNYEQYF. The CDR3 coding sequence is TGTGCCAGCAGCCAAGCCGGGACTAGCGGGAACTACGAGCAGTACTTC. The whole variable domain, remainder taken from reference TRBV14 and TRBJ2-7, is EAGVTQFPSHSVIEKGQTVTLRCDPISGHDNLYWYRRVMGKEIKFLLHFVKESKQDESGMPNNRFLAERTGGTYSTLKVQPAELEDSGVYFCASSQAGTSGNYEQYFGPGTRLTVT.

The CDR3 sequence is CASSPWTGGTEAFF. The CDR3 DNA is TGCGCCAGCAGCCCGTGGACAGGGGGAACTGAAGCTTTCTTT. The V and J genes are TRBV5-1 and TRBJ1-1, with 10 bases matching TRBD1. The trim removed 4 bases at V and 5 bases at J, leaving 5 bases unmatched. Germline V gene data show CDR1 as SGHRS and CDR2 as YFSETQ. This CDR3 region has 14 residues.

The rearrangement uses TRBV7-2 and TRBJ1-1; D gene unclear. The CDR3 sequence is 13 residues long. V was clipped by 3 bases and J by 1 base, with 6 bases between them. Germline V gene lookup returns CDR1 SGHTA and CDR2 FQGNSA. CDR3 nucleotide sequence: TGTGCCAGCAGCTTGGAGCCGAACACTGAAGCTTTCTTT. Translation: CASSLEPNTEAFF.

The chain couples TRBV27 to TRBJ2-7, with 14 bases matching TRBD2. Trimming cost V 9 bases and J 3 bases; bases outside gene matches: 4. The CDR3 length is 14 residues. The V gene's germline CDR1 is MNHEY and CDR2 SMNVEV (reference sequence). The CDR3 protein is CARRGLAGVYEQYF. The DNA of the CDR3 is TGTGCCAGAAGGGGACTAGCGGGAGTCTACGAGCAGTACTTC.

The chain joins TRBV5-1 to TRBJ1-4; 8 nucleotides agree with TRBD1. Looked up from germline, CDR1 is SGHRS and CDR2 is YFSETQ. The V segment lost 7 bases and the J segment 5 bases; nucleotides outside the gene matches: 7. CDR3 length: 14 amino acids. DNA of the CDR3: TGCGCCAGCCAGCAGGGGGCCGGAAATGAAAAACTGTTTTTT. This codes for CASQQGAGNEKLFF.

The chain combines TRBV5-1 with TRBJ2-7, with TRBD1 matching over 11 bases. V gave up 0 bases and J gave up 6 bases; unmatched junction bases: 5. The CDR3 extends over 15 amino acids. Germline assignment: CDR1 SGHRS and CDR2 YFSETQ. DNA for the CDR3: TGCGCCAGCAGCTTGGCCGGACAGGGGGCAGGCGAGCAGTACTTC. Residues: CASSLAGQGAGEQYF.

The chain couples TRBV27 to TRBJ2-5; maybe TRBD2 (5 bases). The germline gives CDR1 MNHEY, CDR2 SMNVEV (reference sequence). Trimming removed 5 bases from V and 7 bases from J, with 14 bases in between. CDR3 length equals 13 residues. The CDR3 loop reads CASSASGVGTQYF. CDR3 bases: TGTGCCAGCAGTGCCTCCGGGGTAGGGACCCAGTACTTC.

The chain recombines TRBV6-6 with TRBJ1-5, with D unclear. The CDR3 contains 15 residues. Trimming removed 2 bases from V and 12 bases from J, with 20 bases in between. Per the germline V gene, CDR1 is MNHNY and CDR2 is SVGAGI (reference sequence). The chain's CDR3 is CASSYGGQKSAGQHF. DNA for the CDR3: TGTGCCAGCAGTTACGGTGGGCAGAAATCAGCCGGCCAGCATTTT.

This chain connects TRBV19 to TRBJ1-1; D is undetermined. The CDR3 loop spans 15 amino acids. The V gene's germline CDR1 is LNHDA and CDR2 SQIVND (reference sequence). V gave up 5 bases and J gave up 0 bases, with 13 bases separating them. CDR3 DNA: TGTGCCAGTAGTTTCTTCCAGGCCATGAACACTGAAGCTTTCTTT. Translating it yields CASSFFQAMNTEAFF.

This chain uses TRBV7-3 with TRBJ2-1, with TRBD2 as a possible D gene (5 bases). This CDR3 spans 12 amino acids. The ends were cut back, 5 bases at V and 7 bases at J, with 9 bases in the middle. Germline V gene data show CDR1 as SGHTA and CDR2 as FQGTGA. The CDR3 reads CASSHPGNEQFF. In nucleotides, the CDR3 is TGTGCCAGCAGCCACCCGGGGAATGAGCAGTTCTTC. Complete variable domain (other parts from reference TRBV7-3 and TRBJ2-1): GAGVSQTPSNKVTEKGKYVELRCDPISGHTALYWYRQSLGQGPEFLIYFQGTGAADDSGLPNDRFFAVRPEGSVSTLKIQRTERGDSAVYLCASSHPGNEQFFGPGTRLTVL.

The J gene is TRBJ1-2, the V gene TRBV20-1; D gene uncertain. The CDR3 is made up of 11 amino acids. CDR1 DFQATT and CDR2 SNEGSKA come from the germline V gene (reference sequence). V shed 5 bases and J shed 5 bases, with 9 bases lying between them. CDR3 nucleotide sequence: TGCAGTGCTGAGGAAGTATATGGCTACACCTTC. Protein: CSAEEVYGYTF.

The CDR3 loop reads CAWSRGWETEAFF. Here the CDR3 DNA reads TGTGCCTGGAGTCGGGGGTGGGAGACTGAAGCTTTCTTT. V is TRBV30 and J is TRBJ1-1, with D possibly matching TRBD1 (5 bases). V shed 2 bases and J shed 5 bases, with 12 bases lying between them. CDR3 size: 13 residues. Germline CDR1 GTSNPN, CDR2 SVGIG (reference sequence).

J is TRBJ1-6 and V is TRBV2; D uncertain. Germline-derived CDR1 and CDR2 are SNHLY and FYNNEI. With 6 bases removed from V and 9 bases from J, the gap between germline ends came to 12 bases. The CDR3 is 13 amino acids. CDR3: CASRRESPSPLHF. In nucleotides, the CDR3 is TGTGCCAGCAGGAGGGAGTCTCCTTCACCCCTCCACTTT.

The CDR3 nucleotides read TGTGCCAGCAGCGTACAGGGGGCGGCTGACTACGAGCAGTACTTC. Translated: CASSVQGAADYEQYF. The V gene is TRBV7-2, the J gene TRBJ2-7; TRBD1 agrees at 9 bases. From germline, CDR1 is SGHTA and CDR2 FQGNSA. The CDR3 has 15 amino acids. V lost 5 bases to trimming and J lost 3 bases; unmatched junction nucleotides: 8.

The chain recombines TRBV30 with TRBJ1-2; 8 nucleotides match TRBD1. The CDR3 length is 13 residues. Germline lookup yields CDR1 GTSNPN and CDR2 SVGIG (reference sequence). Trimming took 3 bases from V and 8 from J; bases not matched to a gene: 8. The CDR3 is CAWRRQGAGGYTF. The CDR3 bases are TGTGCCTGGAGGAGGCAGGGGGCCGGGGGCTACACCTTC.

The genes are TRBV6-5 and TRBJ2-7, with 12 bases fitting TRBD2. Germline CDR1 and CDR2: MNHEY and SVGAGI. Losses at the gene ends were 2 bases for V and 6 bases for J; bases not matched to a gene: 8. This CDR3 has 16 amino acids. Here the CDR3 reads CASSYGVLTSGSEQYF. The CDR3 nucleotides are TGTGCCAGCAGTTACGGGGTCCTGACTAGCGGGAGCGAGCAGTACTTC.

The chain joins TRBV4-3 to TRBJ2-3; a weak D match, TRBD2 (6 bases). The length of the CDR3 is 16 residues. Trimming took 0 bases from V and 2 from J, leaving 12 bases between them. Germline CDR1 LGHNA, CDR2 YSLEER. CDR3 DNA: TGCGCCAGCAGCCAAGATAGCGGAAGGTCCACAGATACGCAGTATTTT. It encodes CASSQDSGRSTDTQYF.

This chain connects TRBV18 to TRBJ2-5, with TRBD1 as a possible D gene (6 bases). The CDR3 covers 14 residues. Trimming stripped 2 bases from V and 5 bases from J, with 12 bases between. The V gene's germline CDR1 is KGHSH and CDR2 LQKENI. The CDR3 is CASSPGQGYETQYF. The CDR3 DNA sequence: TGTGCCAGCTCACCAGGGCAGGGGTACGAGACCCAGTACTTC.

The chain joins TRBV2 to TRBJ2-7, with D perhaps TRBD2 (5 bases). The CDR3 sequence is 13 residues long. The V gene's germline CDR1 is SNHLY and CDR2 FYNNEI. V gave up 10 bases and J gave up 2 bases, with 15 bases separating them. The CDR3 here is CATLERAAYEQYF. The CDR3 nucleotides read TGTGCCACTCTCGAGAGGGCAGCCTACGAGCAGTACTTC. The full variable domain, its missing parts supplied by reference TRBV2 and TRBJ2-7, is EPEVTQTPSHQVTQMGQEVILRCVPISNHLYFYWYRQILGQKVEFLVSFYNNEISEKSEIFDDQFSVERPDGSNFTLKIRSTKLEDSAMYFCATLERAAYEQYFGPGTRLTVT.

The chain uses TRBV7-8 and TRBJ1-2, with a tentative D call TRBD1 (6 bases). Germline V gene sequence: CDR1 SGHVS, CDR2 FQNEAQ. Trimming pared 3 bases from V and 2 bases from J, leaving 13 bases between. CDR3 size: 15 residues. CDR3 coding DNA: TGTGCCAGCAGCTTGTCACAGGGAAGGAACTATGGCTACACCTTC. Amino acid sequence: CASSLSQGRNYGYTF.